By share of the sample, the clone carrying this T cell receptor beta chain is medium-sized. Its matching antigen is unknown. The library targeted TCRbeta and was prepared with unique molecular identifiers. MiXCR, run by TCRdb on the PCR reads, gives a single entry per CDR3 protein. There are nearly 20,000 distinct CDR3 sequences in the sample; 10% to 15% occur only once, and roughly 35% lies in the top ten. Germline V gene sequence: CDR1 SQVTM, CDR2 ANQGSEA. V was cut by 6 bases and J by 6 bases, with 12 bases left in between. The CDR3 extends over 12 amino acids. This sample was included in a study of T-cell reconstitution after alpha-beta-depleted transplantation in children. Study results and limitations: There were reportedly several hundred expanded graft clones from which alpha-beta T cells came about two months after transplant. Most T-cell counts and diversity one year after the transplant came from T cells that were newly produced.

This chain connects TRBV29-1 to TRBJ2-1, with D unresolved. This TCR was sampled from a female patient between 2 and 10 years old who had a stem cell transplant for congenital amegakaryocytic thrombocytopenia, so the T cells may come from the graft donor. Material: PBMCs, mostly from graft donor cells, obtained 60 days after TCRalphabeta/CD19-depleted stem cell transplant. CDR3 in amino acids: CSVLPHGNEQFF. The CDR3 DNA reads TGCAGCGTGTTACCCCACGGCAATGAGCAGTTCTTC.